The source of this T cell receptor (beta chain) is a study of chemoradiotherapy in HPV16-positive cancers. Study information: Candidate HPV-specific clones and shared TCR motifs came from a couple of HPV16-positive patients.

As regards this clone: Its cognate antigen is unknown.

The CDR3 contains 15 residues. V lost 6 bases to trimming and J lost 4 bases; unmatched junction nucleotides: 10. Germline CDR1 reads LNHDA; CDR2 reads SQIVND (reference sequence). Profiling relied on immunoSEQ multiplex PCR, and the TCRdb table lists in-frame clones only, not all of them. The data show 4,500 to 6,500 clones, around 84% seen once. Study conclusions and caveats: Only two HPV16-positive patients supplied the functional HPV-specificity definition.

Repertoires were sampled repeatedly during chemoradiotherapy. This material was obtained from a patient who underwent chemoradiotherapy. The TCR originated in a human donor with HPV-associated anogenital cancer. The chain employs TRBV19 and TRBJ2-7; 9 positions match TRBD1. CDR3 sequence reads: CASSTTGGSVYEQYF. In DNA form, the CDR3 reads TGTGCCAGTAGCACAACAGGGGGCTCGGTATACGAGCAGTACTTC.